This TCR beta chain is drawn from a study of blood T cells in healthy people across ages. Germline V gives CDR1 DFQATT, CDR2 SNEGSKA (reference sequence). The CDR3 is 15 residues long. Trimming cost V 1 base and J 2 bases; bases outside gene matches: 5. For the second PCR, which ran for roughly 6 to 12 cycles, a sample-barcoded 5' primer and a J-beta primer mix were used. TCRdb recomputed calls from the 5' RACE reads with MiXCR, one row per CDR3 protein. The top ten clones hold roughly 12% of a sample with about 940,000 distinct CDR3 sequences, roughly 43% of them seen once. This sequence joins TRBV20-1 and TRBJ2-3, with 8 bases aligning to TRBD2. This clonotype was obtained from a man aged 30-40 years in good health. The sequenced sample was blood. The CDR3 is CSARVSGEITDTQYF. CDR3 DNA: TGCAGTGCTAGAGTTAGCGGGGAAATCACAGATACGCAGTATTTT.